One sample yielded the 21 T cell receptor beta chains listed below, sequenced in a study of technical replicates of blood from several donors. Sequencing used immunoSEQ multiplex PCR; TCRdb keeps in-frame clones, though not all of them. The sample has some 64,000 clones, about 91% seen once. Specimen: PBMCs. All receptors derive from a human donor in good health. Some clones in this sample may be carry-over from other donors' samples.

The rearrangement links TRBV6-4 to TRBJ2-1; 8 bases are shared with TRBD2. After removal of 5 bases from V and 5 bases from J, the junction contained 8 bases not matched to a gene. The CDR3 is 15 residues long. Germline assignment: CDR1 MRHNA and CDR2 SNTAGT. CDR3: CASSPDSGNHNEQFF. The CDR3 region has the DNA TGTGCCAGCAGTCCCGATAGCGGGAACCACAATGAGCAGTTCTTC.

The chain combines TRBV11-3 with TRBJ2-7, with TRBD2 matching 7 bases. CDR3 length: 15 residues. V lost 2 bases to trimming and J lost 7 bases; unmatched junction nucleotides: 11. Germline V gene data show CDR1 as SGHNT and CDR2 as YENEEA. The CDR3 DNA reads TGTGCCAGCAGCTTAAGCCCTAGCGGCGGCGCAGAGCAGTACTTC. It translates to CASSLSPSGGAEQYF.

This rearrangement joins TRBV7-6 to TRBJ2-3; TRBD1 matches at 9 bases. CDR3 size: 16 residues. CDR1 and CDR2 from the germline V gene are SGHVS and FNYEAQ. The ends lost 1 base at V and 3 bases at J; junction bases unmatched: 5. CDR3 amino acids: CASSLDGTGFTDTQYF. In nucleotides, the CDR3 is TGTGCCAGCAGCTTAGATGGGACAGGGTTTACAGATACGCAGTATTTT.

CDR3 coding DNA: TGTGCCAGCAGCCAATTAATATTCGTCCGGGACAGGACAGACTATGGCTACACCTTC. It yields the protein CASSQLIFVRDRTDYGYTF. The V gene is TRBV4-2, the J gene TRBJ1-2; TRBD1 matches 8 bases. Looked up from germline, CDR1 is LGHNA and CDR2 is YNFKEQ. The CDR3 totals 19 residues. After removal of 2 bases from V and 3 bases from J, the junction contained 17 bases not matched to a gene.

This clone was found a few times. V gene TRBV5-1 combines with J gene TRBJ2-5; 10 positions agree with TRBD2. Germline V gene lookup returns CDR1 SGHRS and CDR2 YFSETQ. The CDR3 extends over 17 amino acids. Trimming at V came to 0 bases and at J to 2 bases, leaving 7 bases not matched to a gene. The CDR3 spells CASSLAGSSGGQETQYF. The CDR3 DNA sequence: TGCGCCAGCAGCTTGGCCGGTTCTAGCGGGGGTCAAGAGACCCAGTACTTC.

This clone was seen a handful of times. The chain has TRBV10-3 and TRBJ1-1; 7 bases agree with TRBD1. Germline CDR1 reads ENHRY; CDR2 reads SYGVKD. The CDR3 is made up of 14 amino acids. The ends lost 3 bases at V and 9 bases at J; junction bases unmatched: 10. The CDR3 loop reads CAISEGGAGSKAFF. The CDR3 bases are TGTGCCATCAGTGAAGGGGGCGCCGGGTCGAAAGCTTTCTTT.

This chain uses TRBV28 with TRBJ1-2; TRBD1 matches at 9 bases. The CDR3 has 15 amino acids. Trimming cost V 5 bases and J 2 bases; bases outside gene matches: 6. Germline values: CDR1 MDHEN, CDR2 SYDVKM. The CDR3 reads CASSGTGRDNYGYTF. The CDR3 DNA follows: TGTGCCAGCAGTGGGACAGGGAGGGACAACTATGGCTACACCTTC.

The chain recombines TRBV9 with TRBJ1-2; TRBD1 is a possible D gene (6 bases). Looked up from germline, CDR1 is SGDLS and CDR2 is YYNGEE. V lost 6 bases and J lost 2, with 11 bases in between. The CDR3 spans 13 residues. CDR3 coding DNA: TGTGCCAGCACAACAGGGTCCAACTATGGCTACACCTTC. It encodes CASTTGSNYGYTF.

The chain is built from TRBV7-9 and TRBJ2-1; a weak D match, TRBD2 (6 bases). V lost 5 bases and J lost 5, with 16 bases in between. CDR1 is SEHNR and CDR2 is FQNEAQ in the germline V gene (reference sequence). The CDR3 extends over 15 amino acids. Here the CDR3 reads CASSPGLPRDNEQFF. Written as DNA, the CDR3 is TGTGCCAGCAGCCCGGGACTGCCCCGGGACAATGAGCAGTTCTTC.

Here the CDR3 DNA reads TGTGCCAGCAGTTTAGGCGGGGCCGGATTGGGGCAGTACTTC. It specifies CASSLGGAGLGQYF. This sequence joins TRBV28 and TRBJ2-7; D might be TRBD2 (6 bases). Germline values: CDR1 MDHEN, CDR2 SYDVKM. V lost 2 bases and J 9 bases, leaving 17 bases between the germline ends. The CDR3 covers 14 residues. The entire variable domain, with the rest obtained from reference TRBV28 and TRBJ2-7, is as follows: DVKVTQSSRYLVKRTGEKVFLECVQDMDHENMFWYRQDPGLGLRLIYFSYDVKMKEKGDIPEGYSVSREKKERFSLILESASTNQTSMYLCASSLGGAGLGQYFGPGTRLTVT.

The chain has TRBV5-4 and TRBJ2-5; possibly TRBD1 for D (5 bases). The CDR3 spans 13 residues. The V and J ends lost 6 bases and 4 bases respectively, with 13 bases between them. The germline V gene encodes CDR1 SGHNT and CDR2 YYREEE (reference sequence). The CDR3 protein is CASTVDSRETQYF. CDR3 nucleotide sequence: TGTGCCAGCACCGTCGACAGCAGAGAGACCCAGTACTTC.

In the case of this clone: Distinct nucleotide sequences in the sample also encode this CDR3. The chain couples TRBV7-2 to TRBJ1-4; D possibly corresponds to TRBD1 (6 bases). The V end was cut by 1 base, the J end by 5 bases, with 8 bases between. This CDR3 contains 14 residues. Germline V gene data show CDR1 as SGHTA and CDR2 as FQGNSA. CDR3 amino acids: CASSLGQGNEKLFF. As DNA, the CDR3 is TGTGCCAGCAGCTTAGGGCAGGGGAATGAAAAACTGTTTTTT.

The chain uses TRBV6-5 and TRBJ2-7; D perhaps matches TRBD2 (6 bases). The CDR3 totals 14 residues. V was clipped by 5 bases and J by 5 bases, with 16 bases between them. Germline V CDR1 and CDR2: MNHEY, SVGAGI. The chain's CDR3 is CASSSGPGVDEQYF. The CDR3, as DNA: TGTGCCAGCAGTAGCGGACCGGGGGTGGACGAGCAGTACTTC.

The chain employs TRBV30 and TRBJ1-1, with TRBD1 as a possible D gene (5 bases). The CDR3 runs to 13 residues. Trimming removed 5 bases at V and 6 bases at J, with 16 bases between. The V gene's germline CDR1 is GTSNPN and CDR2 SVGIG (reference sequence). This CDR3 reads CAWRGGGASEAFF. CDR3 DNA: TGTGCCTGGCGTGGAGGAGGGGCCTCTGAAGCTTTCTTT.

The chain employs TRBV29-1 and TRBJ1-1; TRBD1 is a possible D gene (5 bases). This CDR3 contains 12 residues. Germline CDR1 and CDR2: SQVTM and ANQGSEA. Trimming removed 7 bases at V and 4 bases at J, with 13 bases between. DNA for the CDR3: TGCAGCGCTAGACCCGGGGGCACTGAAGCTTTCTTT. Amino acid sequence: CSARPGGTEAFF.

The CDR3 protein is CASSLRGLGTEAFF. The CDR3 DNA sequence: TGTGCCAGCAGCTTAAGGGGGCTAGGCACTGAAGCTTTCTTT. The V gene is TRBV7-2, the J gene TRBJ1-1, with TRBD1 matching 7 bases. With V trimmed by 2 bases and J by 4 bases, 4 bases remained unmatched. Looked up from germline, CDR1 is SGHTA and CDR2 is FQGNSA. The CDR3 loop spans 14 amino acids.

The chain is built from TRBV4-3 and TRBJ1-5; D is perhaps TRBD1 (6 bases). The CDR3 has 13 residues. V was shortened by 4 bases and J by 5 bases, with 9 bases between the two germline ends. In germline, CDR1 is LGHNA, CDR2 YSLEER. Here the CDR3 reads CASSRGGDQPQHF. Written as DNA, the CDR3 is TGCGCCAGCAGCCGGGGGGGCGATCAGCCCCAGCATTTT.

The gene calls are TRBV4-2 and TRBJ2-7, with a possible D match to TRBD2 (7 bases). In germline, CDR1 is LGHNA, CDR2 YNFKEQ. The V end lost 4 bases, the J end lost 4 bases, and 14 bases lay between the germline ends. The CDR3 loop spans 14 amino acids. The CDR3 sequence is CASSPGGGPYEQYF. Written as DNA, the CDR3 is TGTGCCAGCAGCCCTGGGGGGGGGCCATACGAGCAGTACTTC.

This chain joins TRBV18 and TRBJ2-1; D is possibly TRBD1 (5 bases). Germline lookup yields CDR1 KGHSH and CDR2 LQKENI. Trimming removed 0 bases at V and 2 bases at J, with 8 bases between. This CDR3 region has 15 residues. Written as DNA, the CDR3 is TGTGCCAGCTCACCACCGCAGACAGCCTACAATGAGCAGTTCTTC. It yields the protein CASSPPQTAYNEQFF.

The rearrangement joins TRBV7-2 to TRBJ2-3; 9 bases match TRBD1. Germline CDR1 is SGHTA and CDR2 is FQGNSA. The CDR3 extends over 14 amino acids. Trimming cost V 3 bases and J 4 bases; bases outside gene matches: 2. CDR3 sequence (DNA): TGTGCCAGCAGCTTGGGACAGGGCGCAGATACGCAGTATTTT. This codes for CASSLGQGADTQYF.

This chain uses TRBV5-1 with TRBJ1-2, with D maybe TRBD1 (5 bases). With 4 bases removed from V and 3 bases from J, the gap between germline ends came to 10 bases. From germline, CDR1 is SGHRS and CDR2 YFSETQ. This CDR3 contains 13 residues. The CDR3 DNA follows: TGCGCCAGCAGCCCCGGGGGGGACTATGGCTACACCTTC. Protein sequence: CASSPGGDYGYTF.